This T cell receptor beta chain appears in the sequencing data of a study of shared clonotypes between healthy human individuals. It was across several immunoSEQ plates that each subset's genomic DNA was evenly split. Generated by immunoSEQ multiplex PCR, the TCRdb table keeps only in-frame clones and is missing some. Altogether a few million clones are present, 93% being singletons, with the ten largest covering 1.5% to 2%. CD45RO-negative cells were positively selected for CCR7, leaving out terminally differentiated effector memory CD45RA+ cells. CDR3 length equals 17 residues. The V gene's germline CDR1 is LNHDA and CDR2 SQIVND (reference sequence). Trimming removed 6 bases from V and 4 bases from J, with 22 bases in between.

Material: naive CD8+ T cells from PBMCs. The clonotype was recovered from a man younger than 30 in good health. Some clones in this sample may be carry-over from other donors' samples. The V and J genes are TRBV19 and TRBJ2-1; D is uncertain. This chain's CDR3 is CASSTDERDSWYNEQFF. The CDR3 nucleotides read TGTGCCAGTAGCACCGATGAGCGCGACTCATGGTACAATGAGCAGTTCTTC. Full variable domain (missing parts from reference TRBV19 and TRBJ2-1): DGGITQSPKYLFRKEGQNVTLSCEQNLNHDAMYWYRQDPGQGLRLIYYSQIVNDFQKGDIAEGYSVSREKKESFPLTVTSAQKNPTAFYLCASSTDERDSWYNEQFFGPGTRLTVL.